Listed below are T cell receptor beta chains from one sample, sequenced in a study of cytomegalovirus exposure and HLA in healthy donors. Libraries were prepared by immunoSEQ multiplex PCR; TCRdb keeps only in-frame clonotypes and omits some of them. The table shows about 93,000 clones, with about four fifths occurring only once. Specimen: PBMCs. The receptors were sampled from a man aged 25-45 years in good health and CMV-seronegative. Both conserved end residues are part of each CDR3. D genes are given only for firm matches. Size tells how often a clone was seen (once, few, many) or the class of an expanded clone, and some rows leave it out.

J | D | size | V | CDR3 | DNA
TRBJ2-3 | TRBD2 | NA | TRBV27 | CASSSWGSGKTSTDTQYF | TGTGCCAGCAGTTCGTGGGGAAGCGGGAAGACTAGCACAGATACGCAGTATTTT
TRBJ2-7 | TRBD1 | NA | TRBV29-1 | CSVRAPGQSTSYEQYF | TGCAGCGTGAGGGCTCCGGGACAGTCAACTTCCTACGAGCAGTACTTC
TRBJ2-3 | TRBD1 | NA | TRBV6-6 | CASRRQGRGVTDTQYF | TGTGCCAGCAGAAGACAGGGGCGAGGAGTCACAGATACGCAGTATTTT
TRBJ2-1 | NA | NA | TRBV27 | CASSFPADSNEQFF | TGTGCCAGCAGTTTCCCGGCGGACTCCAATGAGCAGTTCTTC
TRBJ1-1 | NA | few | TRBV6-5 | CASSPQETTEAFF | TGTGCCAGCAGTCCTCAGGAAACCACTGAAGCTTTCTTT
TRBJ1-2 | NA | NA | TRBV7-2 | CASSPERGLTYGYTF | TGTGCCAGCAGCCCCGAACGGGGACTGACGTATGGCTACACCTTC
TRBJ1-4 | NA | NA | TRBV7-2 | CASSFTRSNEKLFF | TGTGCCAGCAGCTTCACCCGGTCTAATGAAAAACTGTTTTTT
TRBJ2-4 | TRBD2 | NA | TRBV9 | CASSSQHIVAVASGGKAKNIQYF | TGTGCCAGCAGCTCACAACACATCGTAGCGGTCGCTAGCGGGGGAAAAGCCAAAAACATTCAGTACTTC
TRBJ1-2 | NA | NA | TRBV2 | CASLPVANYGYTF | TGTGCCAGCCTACCTGTGGCTAACTATGGCTACACCTTC
TRBJ2-2 | NA | NA | TRBV4-2 | CAGSQPQGTGELFF | TGTGCCGGCAGCCAGCCCCAGGGAACCGGGGAGCTGTTTTTT
TRBJ1-2 | NA | NA | TRBV15 | CATGSGLRNYGYTF | TGTGCCACCGGATCGGGACTCAGAAACTATGGCTACACCTTC
TRBJ1-2 | NA | NA | TRBV6-1 | CASRPGSENYGYTF | TGTGCCAGCAGGCCAGGGTCGGAGAACTATGGCTACACCTTC
TRBJ2-2 | NA | NA | TRBV6-6 | CASSPSGGRHGELFF | TGTGCCAGCAGCCCCAGCGGAGGACGACACGGGGAGCTGTTTTTT
TRBJ2-3 | TRBD2 | once | TRBV25-1 | CATRRGAGDTQYF | TGTGCAACACGGCGGGGGGCCGGAGATACGCAGTATTTT
TRBJ1-1 | TRBD1 | NA | TRBV30 | CAWSIPVGQGDTEAFF | TGTGCCTGGAGTATACCCGTTGGACAGGGAGACACTGAAGCTTTCTTT
TRBJ1-1 | TRBD1 | NA | TRBV19 | CASSIDRARAAFF | TGTGCCAGTAGTATTGACAGGGCCCGGGCAGCTTTCTTT
TRBJ1-4 | TRBD1 | NA | TRBV19 | CASGDRINEKLFF | TGTGCCAGCGGGGACAGGATCAATGAAAAACTGTTTTTT
TRBJ1-1 | NA | once | TRBV5-1 | CASSPKTGLNTEAFF | TGCGCCAGCAGCCCGAAGACAGGCTTGAACACTGAAGCTTTCTTT
TRBJ1-3 | NA | NA | TRBV5-3 | CARSSRQAPHSLSGNTIYF | TGTGCCAGAAGCTCCCGACAGGCTCCTCACTCACTCTCTGGAAACACCATATATTTT
TRBJ2-3 | NA | once | TRBV19 | CASSMEAASTDTQYF | TGTGCCAGTAGTATGGAGGCGGCTAGCACAGATACGCAGTATTTT
TRBJ2-2 | TRBD2 | few | TRBV7-9 | CASSPGLATGELFF | TGTGCCAGCAGCCCCGGACTAGCAACCGGGGAGCTGTTTTTT
TRBJ1-2 | NA | NA | TRBV9 | CASSALTTVTWGQDGYTF | TGTGCCAGCAGCGCCTTAACTACGGTCACTTGGGGGCAGGATGGCTACACCTTC
TRBJ2-5 | NA | NA | TRBV30 | CAWSRTGGRETQYF | TGTGCCTGGAGCCGCACCGGAGGGCGGGAGACCCAGTACTTC
TRBJ2-7 | NA | NA | TRBV11-2 | CASSLLRYEQYF | TGTGCCAGCAGCTTACTGCGGTACGAGCAGTACTTC
TRBJ2-2 | NA | NA | TRBV19 | CASSIGTANTGELFF | TGTGCCAGTAGTATAGGGACAGCGAACACCGGGGAGCTGTTTTTT
TRBJ2-7 | NA | NA | TRBV6-5 | CASRARGRDNEQYF | TGTGCCAGCAGAGCCCGTGGCAGGGACAACGAGCAGTACTTC
TRBJ1-1 | TRBD1 | NA | TRBV5-1 | CASSLGQGVLWTEAFF | TGCGCCAGCAGCTTGGGACAGGGGGTATTATGGACTGAAGCTTTCTTT
TRBJ1-3 | NA | NA | TRBV7-2 | CASSSSSGNTIYF | TGTGCCAGCAGCTCCAGCTCTGGAAACACCATATATTTT
TRBJ2-1 | TRBD2 | once | TRBV6-5 | CASSYSISGGDDEQFF | TGTGCCAGCAGTTACTCGATTAGCGGGGGGGACGATGAGCAGTTCTTC
TRBJ1-4 | TRBD1 | NA | TRBV5-1 | CASSSGTGGNEKLFF | TGCGCCAGCAGCTCAGGGACAGGGGGTAATGAAAAACTGTTTTTT
TRBJ2-4 | TRBD2 | few | TRBV7-2 | CASRGLAGGQNIQYF | TGTGCCAGCAGGGGACTAGCGGGAGGTCAAAACATTCAGTACTTC
TRBJ1-1 | NA | few | TRBV5-1 | CASSLDPREGGTEAFF | TGCGCCAGCAGCTTGGACCCCAGGGAAGGTGGTACTGAAGCTTTCTTT
TRBJ1-2 | NA | NA | TRBV30 | CAWSVFAGSYGYTF | TGTGCCTGGAGTGTATTTGCAGGATCCTATGGCTACACCTTC
TRBJ1-1 | TRBD1 | few | TRBV25-1 | CASRRQGANTEAFF | TGTGCCAGCAGACGACAGGGGGCCAACACTGAAGCTTTCTTT
TRBJ1-1 | TRBD1 | NA | TRBV9 | CASSVTGGNTEAFF | TGTGCCAGCAGCGTGACAGGGGGGAACACTGAAGCTTTCTTT
TRBJ2-2 | TRBD1 | once | TRBV9 | CASSVGSQGAAGELFF | TGTGCCAGCAGCGTAGGGTCTCAGGGGGCGGCCGGGGAGCTGTTTTTT